A single T cell receptor beta chain is shown here with its context. Its target antigen remains unknown. Nothing much larger sits one base from this clone, and base qualities are not available. This sample was taken from a study of response to subunit inactivated influenza vaccine (dated by TCRdb to between 2018 and 2020). For the wider study: Deep quantitative T cell receptor repertoire profiling was used in the study to track responses to a trivalent subunit inactivated influenza vaccine. Summary of the overall study and its limitations: According to the authors, only a limited number of new T cells may be recruited by each seasonal influenza vaccination.

Via the germline V gene (reference sequence), CDR1 is SGHKS and CDR2 YYEKEE. Including the terminal cysteine and phenylalanine, the CDR3 comprises 16 residues. The retained sequence is limited to the CDR3, 48 bases, with the frame set at the first base. Unmatched junction bases come to 8, with V trimmed by 5 bases and J by 5 bases. Libraries came from RT-PCR. Reads for this sample came from an Illumina HiSeq 2500. In TCRdb, the public reads were trimmed at Q25 with fastp and aligned with MiXCR, with productive beta chains retained. Every distinct CDR3 protein forms one entry, paired with its most common genes and DNA. Across this sample there are fewer than 800,000 distinct CDR3 sequences, with approximately 14% seen only once. Roughly 10% of the sample goes to the ten largest clones.

Recombination connected TRBV5-5 to TRBJ2-5, with TRBD2 matching 14 junction bases. Specimen: PBMCs from blood, collected about 12 days after vaccination. The receptor was isolated from a man aged 50-60 years who received an inactivated influenza vaccine. Donor details come from another sample of the same person, matched by shared clones. CDR3 sequence: CASRLTGLAGAETQYF. The nucleotides read TGTGCCAGCAGGTTAACGGGACTAGCGGGAGCGGAGACCCAGTACTTC.